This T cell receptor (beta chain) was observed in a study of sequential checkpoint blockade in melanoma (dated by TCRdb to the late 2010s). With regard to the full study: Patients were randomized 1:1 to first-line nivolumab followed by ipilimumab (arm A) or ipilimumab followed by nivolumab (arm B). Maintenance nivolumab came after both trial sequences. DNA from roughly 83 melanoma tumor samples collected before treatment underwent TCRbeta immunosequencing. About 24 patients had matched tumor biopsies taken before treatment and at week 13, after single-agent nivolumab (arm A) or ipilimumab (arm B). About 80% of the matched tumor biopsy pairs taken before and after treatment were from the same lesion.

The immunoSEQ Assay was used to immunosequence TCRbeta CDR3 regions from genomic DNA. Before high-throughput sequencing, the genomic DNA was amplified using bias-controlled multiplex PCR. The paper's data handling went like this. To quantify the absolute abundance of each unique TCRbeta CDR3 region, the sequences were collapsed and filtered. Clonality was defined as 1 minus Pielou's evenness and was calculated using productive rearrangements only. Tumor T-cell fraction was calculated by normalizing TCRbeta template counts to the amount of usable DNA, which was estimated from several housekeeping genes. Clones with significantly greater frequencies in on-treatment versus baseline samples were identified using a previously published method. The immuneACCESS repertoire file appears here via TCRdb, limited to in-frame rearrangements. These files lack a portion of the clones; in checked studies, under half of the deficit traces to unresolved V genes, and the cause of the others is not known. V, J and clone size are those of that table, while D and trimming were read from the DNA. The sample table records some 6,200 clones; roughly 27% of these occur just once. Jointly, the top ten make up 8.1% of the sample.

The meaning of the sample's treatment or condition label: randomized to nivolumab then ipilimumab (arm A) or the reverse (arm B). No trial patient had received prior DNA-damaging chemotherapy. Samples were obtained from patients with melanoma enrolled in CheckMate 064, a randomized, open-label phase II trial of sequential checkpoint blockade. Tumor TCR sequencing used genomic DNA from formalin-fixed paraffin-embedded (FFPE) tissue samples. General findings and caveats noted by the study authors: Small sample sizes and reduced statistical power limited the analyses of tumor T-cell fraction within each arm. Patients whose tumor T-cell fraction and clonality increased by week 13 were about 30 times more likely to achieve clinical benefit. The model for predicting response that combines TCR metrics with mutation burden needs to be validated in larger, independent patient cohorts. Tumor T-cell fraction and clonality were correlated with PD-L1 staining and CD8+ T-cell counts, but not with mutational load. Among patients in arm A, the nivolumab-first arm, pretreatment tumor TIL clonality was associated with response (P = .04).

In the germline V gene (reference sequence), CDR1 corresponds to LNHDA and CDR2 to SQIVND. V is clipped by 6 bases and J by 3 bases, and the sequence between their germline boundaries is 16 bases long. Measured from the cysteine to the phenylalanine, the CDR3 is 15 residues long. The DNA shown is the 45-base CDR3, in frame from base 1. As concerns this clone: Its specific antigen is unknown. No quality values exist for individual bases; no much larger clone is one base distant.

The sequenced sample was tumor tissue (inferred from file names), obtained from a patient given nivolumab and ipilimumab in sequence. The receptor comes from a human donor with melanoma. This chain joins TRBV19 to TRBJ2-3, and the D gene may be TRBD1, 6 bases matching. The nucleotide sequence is TGTGCCAGTAGCAAATACAGGGTCAGAACAGATACGCAGTATTTT. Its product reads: CASSKYRVRTDTQYF.